A selection of T cell receptor beta chains follows, all from one sample in a study of CD8 T cells in Susac syndrome. TCRdb called the immunoSEQ multiplex PCR reads again in MiXCR, with one record for every CDR3 protein. The sample has about 300,000 distinct CDR3 sequences, approximately 85% seen once. Specimen: CD8+ T cells from PBMCs. The source of these receptors is a human donor with multiple sclerosis. The CDR3 runs from the conserved cysteine through the conserved F or W. Each record gives: V gene, J gene, clone size, D gene, CDR3 protein, CDR3 DNA. A D gene is named only where the DNA matches it firmly. Size values are once, few and many counts, or a class for expanded clones, and some rows have none.

v_gene: TRBV12-5; j_gene: TRBJ1-2; abundance: .; d_gene: .; CDR3aa: CASGRRRKNYGYTF; CDR3nt: TGTGCTAGTGGTCGCCGCCGCAAAAACTATGGCTACACCTTC
v_gene: TRBV11-2; j_gene: TRBJ1-2; abundance: .; d_gene: .; CDR3aa: CASSLYAKGHGYTF; CDR3nt: TGTGCCAGCAGCTTATATGCAAAGGGACACGGCTACACCTTC
v_gene: TRBV9; j_gene: TRBJ2-7; abundance: .; d_gene: .; CDR3aa: CASSVSLNPASMSEQYF; CDR3nt: TGTGCCAGCAGCGTCTCCCTCAACCCAGCCAGTATGAGCGAGCAGTACTTC
v_gene: TRBV7-2; j_gene: TRBJ1-3; abundance: once; d_gene: TRBD1; CDR3aa: CASSPSAQGDYSGNTIYF; CDR3nt: TGTGCCAGCAGCCCATCCGCCCAGGGGGATTACTCTGGAAACACCATATATTTT
v_gene: TRBV20-1; j_gene: TRBJ2-2; abundance: .; d_gene: TRBD2; CDR3aa: CSAKLAGARTGELFF; CDR3nt: TGCAGTGCTAAACTAGCGGGAGCGAGGACCGGGGAGCTGTTTTTT
v_gene: TRBV9; j_gene: TRBJ2-2; abundance: .; d_gene: .; CDR3aa: CASSTETVGELFF; CDR3nt: TGTGCCAGCAGCACTGAGACGGTGGGGGAGCTGTTTTTT
v_gene: TRBV5-1; j_gene: TRBJ2-7; abundance: once; d_gene: TRBD1; CDR3aa: CASSQTGTEEQYF; CDR3nt: TGCGCCAGCAGCCAAACCGGGACAGAAGAGCAGTACTTC
v_gene: TRBV9; j_gene: TRBJ1-1; abundance: .; d_gene: TRBD1; CDR3aa: CASSPRDRETEAFF; CDR3nt: TGTGCCAGCAGCCCCCGGGACAGGGAGACTGAAGCTTTCTTT
v_gene: TRBV6-1; j_gene: TRBJ1-5; abundance: .; d_gene: .; CDR3aa: CASSTARPGSNQPQHF; CDR3nt: TGTGCCAGCAGTACCGCCCGCCCAGGTAGCAATCAGCCCCAGCATTTT
v_gene: TRBV30; j_gene: TRBJ2-7; abundance: .; d_gene: TRBD2; CDR3aa: CAWRTSGNDEQYF; CDR3nt: TGTGCCTGGAGGACCAGCGGGAACGACGAGCAGTACTTC
v_gene: TRBV12-5; j_gene: TRBJ2-6; abundance: .; d_gene: TRBD1; CDR3aa: CASGLWTGESPGANVLTF; CDR3nt: TGTGCTAGTGGTTTGTGGACAGGGGAAAGCCCTGGGGCCAACGTCCTGACTTTC
v_gene: TRBV5-5; j_gene: TRBJ1-5; abundance: .; d_gene: .; CDR3aa: CASSSLGGGGQPQHF; CDR3nt: TGTGCCAGCAGTTCCTTAGGCGGCGGGGGGCAGCCCCAGCATTTT
v_gene: TRBV28; j_gene: TRBJ2-3; abundance: .; d_gene: .; CDR3aa: CASSFRGTPDTQYF; CDR3nt: TGTGCCAGCAGTTTTCGTGGGACCCCAGATACGCAGTATTTT
v_gene: TRBV11-3; j_gene: TRBJ1-1; abundance: .; d_gene: TRBD1; CDR3aa: CASSLEGQGNTEAFF; CDR3nt: TGTGCCAGCAGCTTAGAGGGACAGGGGAACACTGAAGCTTTCTTT
v_gene: TRBV7-9; j_gene: TRBJ1-1; abundance: .; d_gene: TRBD1; CDR3aa: CASSSLVAGGNTEAFF; CDR3nt: TGTGCCAGCAGCTCCCTGGTTGCAGGGGGGAACACTGAAGCTTTCTTT
v_gene: TRBV28; j_gene: TRBJ2-7; abundance: .; d_gene: TRBD1; CDR3aa: CASRGTGTGPYEQYF; CDR3nt: TGTGCCAGCAGAGGAACCGGGACAGGGCCCTACGAGCAGTACTTC
v_gene: TRBV27; j_gene: TRBJ2-1; abundance: .; d_gene: TRBD2; CDR3aa: CASSPQTSGDHEQFF; CDR3nt: TGTGCCAGCAGTCCCCAGACTAGCGGGGACCATGAGCAGTTCTTC
v_gene: TRBV29-1; j_gene: TRBJ2-2; abundance: once; d_gene: TRBD2; CDR3aa: CSVEMSGVNTGELFF; CDR3nt: TGCAGCGTTGAAATGAGCGGGGTGAACACCGGGGAGCTGTTTTTT
v_gene: TRBV21-1; j_gene: TRBJ2-7; abundance: .; d_gene: .; CDR3aa: CASNHETTGDNSYEQYF; CDR3nt: TGTGCCAGCAACCACGAGACGACAGGGGATAACTCCTACGAGCAGTACTTC
v_gene: TRBV9; j_gene: TRBJ2-2; abundance: .; d_gene: TRBD2; CDR3aa: CASSVSSSGRANTGELFF; CDR3nt: TGTGCCAGCAGCGTGTCGAGTAGCGGGAGGGCGAACACCGGGGAGCTGTTTTTT
v_gene: TRBV6-1; j_gene: TRBJ2-4; abundance: .; d_gene: .; CDR3aa: CASSQGPPAAKNIQYF; CDR3nt: TGTGCCAGCAGCCAGGGACCCCCCGCGGCCAAAAACATTCAGTACTTC
v_gene: TRBV2; j_gene: TRBJ2-7; abundance: .; d_gene: TRBD2; CDR3aa: CASSEGQGLKEQYF; CDR3nt: TGTGCCAGCAGTGAAGGGCAGGGACTAAAGGAGCAGTACTTC
v_gene: TRBV28; j_gene: TRBJ2-5; abundance: .; d_gene: .; CDR3aa: CASSPRSEETQYF; CDR3nt: TGTGCCAGCAGTCCTCGGTCCGAAGAGACCCAGTACTTC
v_gene: TRBV5-6; j_gene: TRBJ1-2; abundance: .; d_gene: .; CDR3aa: CASSLATGMLSRLAGYTF; CDR3nt: TGTGCCAGCAGCTTGGCGACAGGAATGTTATCTCGGTTGGCTGGCTACACCTTC
v_gene: TRBV18; j_gene: TRBJ2-3; abundance: .; d_gene: .; CDR3aa: CASSPNLWEEMPDTQYF; CDR3nt: TGTGCCAGCTCACCAAATCTGTGGGAGGAAATGCCGGATACGCAGTATTTT
v_gene: TRBV9; j_gene: TRBJ2-1; abundance: once; d_gene: .; CDR3aa: CASSVAGPGSYNEQFF; CDR3nt: TGTGCCAGCAGCGTAGCAGGACCGGGCTCCTACAATGAGCAGTTCTTC
v_gene: TRBV4-3; j_gene: TRBJ1-6; abundance: .; d_gene: TRBD1; CDR3aa: CASRPGTGVVSPLHF; CDR3nt: TGCGCCAGCAGACCCGGGACAGGAGTAGTTTCACCCCTCCACTTT
v_gene: TRBV24-1; j_gene: TRBJ2-2; abundance: once; d_gene: .; CDR3aa: CATNVGQAGELFF; CDR3nt: TGTGCCACAAACGTGGGCCAGGCCGGGGAGCTGTTTTTT
v_gene: TRBV28; j_gene: TRBJ1-3; abundance: once; d_gene: TRBD1; CDR3aa: CATWDSYSGNTIYF; CDR3nt: TGTGCCACCTGGGACAGCTACTCTGGAAACACCATATATTTT
v_gene: TRBV7-9; j_gene: TRBJ1-2; abundance: .; d_gene: .; CDR3aa: CASSLGAFRYTF; CDR3nt: TGTGCCAGCAGCTTAGGGGCGTTCCGCTACACCTTC
v_gene: TRBV12-3/TRBV12-4; j_gene: TRBJ1-2; abundance: .; d_gene: .; CDR3aa: CASSLEVFNYGYTF; CDR3nt: TGTGCCAGCAGTTTAGAGGTGTTTAACTATGGCTACACCTTC
v_gene: TRBV20-1; j_gene: TRBJ2-1; abundance: few; d_gene: TRBD2; CDR3aa: CSAGGGRAPGNEQFF; CDR3nt: TGCAGTGCTGGGGGCGGGAGGGCCCCGGGGAATGAGCAGTTCTTC
v_gene: TRBV5-6; j_gene: TRBJ2-7; abundance: .; d_gene: .; CDR3aa: CASSDHSYEQYF; CDR3nt: TGTGCCAGCAGCGACCACAGCTACGAGCAGTACTTC
v_gene: TRBV28; j_gene: TRBJ2-3; abundance: once; d_gene: .; CDR3aa: CASSTPGGTDTQYF; CDR3nt: TGTGCCAGCTCCACCCCAGGGGGCACAGATACGCAGTATTTT
v_gene: TRBV5-6; j_gene: TRBJ1-4; abundance: .; d_gene: TRBD1; CDR3aa: CASSLRTGGLETNEKLFF; CDR3nt: TGTGCCAGCAGCTTGAGGACAGGGGGCTTGGAGACTAATGAAAAACTGTTTTTT
v_gene: TRBV28; j_gene: TRBJ1-4; abundance: once; d_gene: .; CDR3aa: CASSFSGEKLFF; CDR3nt: TGTGCCAGCAGTTTTTCGGGGGAAAAACTGTTTTTT
v_gene: TRBV7-8; j_gene: TRBJ1-2; abundance: .; d_gene: .; CDR3aa: CASSLEVSGYGYTF; CDR3nt: TGTGCCAGCAGCTTAGAGGTTTCCGGATATGGCTACACCTTC
v_gene: TRBV30; j_gene: TRBJ2-7; abundance: .; d_gene: .; CDR3aa: CAWRRDTFGEQYF; CDR3nt: TGTGCCTGGAGGCGGGACACATTCGGCGAGCAGTACTTC
v_gene: TRBV20-1; j_gene: TRBJ1-6; abundance: .; d_gene: .; CDR3aa: CSARGADNSPLHF; CDR3nt: TGCAGTGCTAGGGGGGCAGATAATTCACCCCTCCACTTT
v_gene: TRBV7-8; j_gene: TRBJ2-7; abundance: .; d_gene: TRBD1; CDR3aa: CASSLLEGGQRDYEQYF; CDR3nt: TGTGCCAGCAGCTTATTGGAAGGGGGACAGAGAGACTACGAGCAGTACTTC
v_gene: TRBV29-1; j_gene: TRBJ2-1; abundance: few; d_gene: .; CDR3aa: CSVEDRYNEQFF; CDR3nt: TGCAGCGTTGAGGACCGATACAATGAGCAGTTCTTC
v_gene: TRBV20-1; j_gene: TRBJ2-1; abundance: .; d_gene: TRBD1; CDR3aa: CSARDRDRQYNEQFF; CDR3nt: TGCAGTGCTAGGGATCGGGACAGGCAATACAATGAGCAGTTCTTC
v_gene: TRBV4-3; j_gene: TRBJ2-7; abundance: few; d_gene: .; CDR3aa: CASSQAPDYEQYF; CDR3nt: TGCGCCAGCAGCCAAGCCCCAGATTACGAGCAGTACTTC
v_gene: TRBV7-6; j_gene: TRBJ2-7; abundance: .; d_gene: .; CDR3aa: CASSLGRTEQYF; CDR3nt: TGTGCCAGCAGCTTAGGCAGGACCGAGCAGTACTTC
v_gene: TRBV28; j_gene: TRBJ2-2; abundance: .; d_gene: .; CDR3aa: CASSPRDTGELFF; CDR3nt: TGTGCCAGCAGTCCCCGTGACACCGGGGAGCTGTTTTTT
v_gene: TRBV30; j_gene: TRBJ1-1; abundance: .; d_gene: .; CDR3aa: CAWSVTGGYDTEAFF; CDR3nt: TGTGCCTGGAGTGTTACGGGGGGCTATGACACTGAAGCTTTCTTT
v_gene: TRBV27; j_gene: TRBJ1-1; abundance: .; d_gene: TRBD1; CDR3aa: CASSETGRNTEAFF; CDR3nt: TGTGCCAGCAGCGAGACAGGGCGGAACACTGAAGCTTTCTTT